This T cell receptor beta chain is drawn from a study of long-term antiretroviral therapy in people with HIV. Turning to the study itself: It was about a decade before the 2015 immediate-ART recommendation that the earliest samples were taken.

Concerning this clone itself: Its target is unknown.

The libraries were made with immunoSEQ v3.0 at survey level. Sequencing efforts were directed toward roughly 40,000-50,000 T-cell genomes per sample. TCRdb's copy holds only in-frame clones and misses some; the assay was immunoSEQ multiplex PCR. The profile shows 42,000 or so clones, about 85% of them singletons. Study observations and caveats: Diversity remained lower than transplant donor controls, even though it increased after ART. Pre-ART expanded clones dominated the repertoire at every time point.

The receptor's source is a woman between 50 and 59 years old with HIV. Source: unsorted PBMCs, taken 3.1 years after starting antiretroviral therapy.

CDR3 sequence: CASSPGVLSFETQYF. The CDR3 region has the DNA TGTGCCAGCAGCCCAGGGGTTCTGAGTTTTGAGACCCAGTACTTC. The chain has TRBV11-3 and TRBJ2-5, with D perhaps matching TRBD1 (6 bases). There are 15 residues in the CDR3. CDR1 is SGHNT and CDR2 is YENEEA in the germline V gene. The ends were cut back, 5 bases at V and 5 bases at J, with 18 bases in the middle.